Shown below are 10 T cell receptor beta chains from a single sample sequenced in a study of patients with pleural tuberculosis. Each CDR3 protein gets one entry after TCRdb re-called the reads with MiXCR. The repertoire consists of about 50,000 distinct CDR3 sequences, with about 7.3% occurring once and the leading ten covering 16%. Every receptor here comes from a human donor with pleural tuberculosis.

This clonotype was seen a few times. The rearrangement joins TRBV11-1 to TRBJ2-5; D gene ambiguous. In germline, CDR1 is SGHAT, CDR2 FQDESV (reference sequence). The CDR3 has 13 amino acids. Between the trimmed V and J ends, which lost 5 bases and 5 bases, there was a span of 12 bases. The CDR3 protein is CASSPTSMETQYF. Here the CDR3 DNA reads TGTGCCAGCAGCCCTACGTCGATGGAGACCCAGTACTTC.

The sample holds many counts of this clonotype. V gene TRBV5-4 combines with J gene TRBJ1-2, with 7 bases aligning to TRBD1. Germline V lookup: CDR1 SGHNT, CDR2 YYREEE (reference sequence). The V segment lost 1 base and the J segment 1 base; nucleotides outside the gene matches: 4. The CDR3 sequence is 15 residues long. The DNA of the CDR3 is TGTGCCAGCAGCTTGTCAGGGGGTTTTAACTATGGCTACACCTTC. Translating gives CASSLSGGFNYGYTF.

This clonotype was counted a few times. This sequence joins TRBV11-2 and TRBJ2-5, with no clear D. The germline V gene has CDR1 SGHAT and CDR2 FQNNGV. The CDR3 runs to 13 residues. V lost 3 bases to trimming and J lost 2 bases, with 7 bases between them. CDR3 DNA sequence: TGTGCCAGCAGCTTGGGGTGGCAAGAGACCCAGTACTTC. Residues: CASSLGWQETQYF. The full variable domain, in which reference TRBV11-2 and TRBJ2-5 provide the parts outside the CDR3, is EAGVAQSPRYKIIEKRQSVAFWCNPISGHATLYWYQQILGQGPKLLIQFQNNGVVDDSQLPKDRFSAERLKGVDSTLKIQPAKLEDSAVYLCASSLGWQETQYFGPGTRLLVL.

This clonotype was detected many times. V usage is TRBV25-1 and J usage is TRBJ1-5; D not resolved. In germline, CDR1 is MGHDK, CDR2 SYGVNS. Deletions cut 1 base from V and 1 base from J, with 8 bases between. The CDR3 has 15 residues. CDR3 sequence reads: CASSESSTSNQPQHF. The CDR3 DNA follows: TGTGCCAGCAGTGAATCTTCAACCAGCAATCAGCCCCAGCATTTT.

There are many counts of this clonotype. CDR3 residues: CASSLHGNTIYF. The CDR3 coding sequence is TGTGCCAGCAGCTTACATGGAAACACCATATATTTT. The V call is TRBV11-1, the J call TRBJ1-3; D uncertain. Trimming removed 2 bases from V and 3 bases from J, with 2 bases in between. Germline CDR1 reads SGHAT; CDR2 reads FQDESV (reference sequence). The CDR3 totals 12 residues.

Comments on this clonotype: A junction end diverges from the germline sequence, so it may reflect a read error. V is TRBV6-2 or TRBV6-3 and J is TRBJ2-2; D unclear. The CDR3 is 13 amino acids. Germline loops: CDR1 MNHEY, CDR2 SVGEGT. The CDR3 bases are TGTGCCAACAGTTTACACTACTTTAGGGAGCTGTTTTTT. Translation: CANSLHYFRELFF.

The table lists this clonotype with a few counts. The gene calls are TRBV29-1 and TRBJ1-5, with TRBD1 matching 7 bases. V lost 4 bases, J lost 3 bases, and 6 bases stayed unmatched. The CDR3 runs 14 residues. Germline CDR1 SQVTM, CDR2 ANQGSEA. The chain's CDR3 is CSVVIGGNNQPQHF. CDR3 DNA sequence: TGCAGCGTTGTGATAGGGGGCAACAATCAGCCCCAGCATTTT. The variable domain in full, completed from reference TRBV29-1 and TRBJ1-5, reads SAVISQKPSRDICQRGTSLTIQCQVDSQVTMMFWYRQQPGQSLTLIATANQGSEATYESGFVIDKFPISRPNLTFSTLTVSNMSPEDSSIYLCSVVIGGNNQPQHFGDGTRLSIL.

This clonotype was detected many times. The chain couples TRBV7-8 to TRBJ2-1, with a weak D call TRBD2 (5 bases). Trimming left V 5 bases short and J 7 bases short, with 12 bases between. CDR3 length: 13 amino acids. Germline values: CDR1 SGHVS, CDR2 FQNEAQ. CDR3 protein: CASSPGVANEQFF. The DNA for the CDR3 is TGTGCCAGCAGCCCCGGGGTCGCGAATGAGCAGTTCTTC.

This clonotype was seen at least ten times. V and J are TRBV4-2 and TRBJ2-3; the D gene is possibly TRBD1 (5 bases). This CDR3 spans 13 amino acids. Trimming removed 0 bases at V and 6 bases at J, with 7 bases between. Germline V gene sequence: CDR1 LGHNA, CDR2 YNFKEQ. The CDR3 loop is CASSQDQGDTQYF. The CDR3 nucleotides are TGTGCCAGCAGCCAAGATCAGGGTGATACGCAGTATTTT.

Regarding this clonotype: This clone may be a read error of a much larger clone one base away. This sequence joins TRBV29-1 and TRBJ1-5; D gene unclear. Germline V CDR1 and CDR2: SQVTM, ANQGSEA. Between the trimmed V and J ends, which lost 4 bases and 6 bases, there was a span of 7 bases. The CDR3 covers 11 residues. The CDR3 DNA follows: TGCAGCGTTGCAGGTCTTCAGCCCCAGCATTTT. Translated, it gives CSVAGLQPQHF.